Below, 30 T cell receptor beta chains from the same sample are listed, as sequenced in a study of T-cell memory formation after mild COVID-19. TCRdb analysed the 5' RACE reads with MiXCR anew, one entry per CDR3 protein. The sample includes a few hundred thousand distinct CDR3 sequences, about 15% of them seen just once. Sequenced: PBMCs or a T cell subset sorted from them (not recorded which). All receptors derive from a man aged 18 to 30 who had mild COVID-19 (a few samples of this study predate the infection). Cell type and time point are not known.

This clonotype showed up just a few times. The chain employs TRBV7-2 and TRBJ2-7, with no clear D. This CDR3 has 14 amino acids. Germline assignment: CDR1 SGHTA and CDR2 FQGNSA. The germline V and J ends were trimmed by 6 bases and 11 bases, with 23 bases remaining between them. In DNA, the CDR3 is TGTGCCAGCAGTCCGGGTCACCGTGGTACAGAGGAGTACTTC. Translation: CASSPGHRGTEEYF.

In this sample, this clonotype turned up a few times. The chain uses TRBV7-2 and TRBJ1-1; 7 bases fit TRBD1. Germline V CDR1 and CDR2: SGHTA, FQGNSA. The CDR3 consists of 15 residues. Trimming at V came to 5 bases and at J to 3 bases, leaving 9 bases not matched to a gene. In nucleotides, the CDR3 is TGTGCCAGCAGCCGACAGGGCAGGGGACACACTGAAGCTTTCTTT. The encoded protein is CASSRQGRGHTEAFF.

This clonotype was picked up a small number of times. CDR3 region: CASSSKGVTTDTQYF. Here the CDR3 DNA reads TGTGCCAGCAGCTCCAAGGGGGTTACCACAGATACGCAGTATTTT. The chain uses TRBV12-3 or TRBV12-4 and TRBJ2-3, with D possibly TRBD1 on 6 matching bases. The V end was cut by 6 bases, the J end by 2 bases, with 15 bases between. The CDR3 runs to 15 residues.

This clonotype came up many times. In DNA form, the CDR3 reads TGCGCCAGCAGCTTAGCGGGGGGGCTCAATGAGCAGTTCTTC. Residues: CASSLAGGLNEQFF. The chain links TRBV5-1 to TRBJ2-1; the match to TRBD2 covers 10 bases. This CDR3 is built from 14 residues. V shed 2 bases and J 6 bases; nucleotides not matched to a gene: 2. The germline gives CDR1 SGHRS, CDR2 YFSETQ.

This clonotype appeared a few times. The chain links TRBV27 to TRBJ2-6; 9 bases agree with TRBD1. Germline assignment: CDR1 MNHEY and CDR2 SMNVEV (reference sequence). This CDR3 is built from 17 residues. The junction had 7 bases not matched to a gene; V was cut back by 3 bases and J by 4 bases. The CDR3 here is CASSFQQGAEGANVLTF. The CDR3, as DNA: TGTGCCAGCAGTTTCCAACAGGGGGCGGAGGGGGCCAACGTCCTGACTTTC.

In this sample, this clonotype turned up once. CDR3 nucleotides: TGTGCCAGCAGTTTACCATGGACAGACTCATCTTCTCGTGGGGCCAACGTCCTGACTTTC. Amino acid sequence: CASSLPWTDSSSRGANVLTF. This chain joins TRBV12-3 or TRBV12-4 and TRBJ2-6, with a weak D call TRBD1 (6 bases). The CDR3 has 20 residues. Trimming cost V 2 bases and J 3 bases, with 23 bases left between them.

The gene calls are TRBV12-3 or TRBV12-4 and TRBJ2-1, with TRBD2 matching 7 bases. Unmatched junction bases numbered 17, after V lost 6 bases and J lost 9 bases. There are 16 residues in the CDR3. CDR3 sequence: CASSLILGGGGSEQFF. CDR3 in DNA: TGTGCCAGCAGCCTTATTCTTGGCGGGGGAGGGAGTGAGCAGTTCTTC.

Here the CDR3 reads CASSRLGQFREAFF. The CDR3, as DNA: TGTGCCAGCAGCCGACTGGGACAGTTTAGAGAAGCTTTCTTT. The chain couples TRBV4-2 to TRBJ1-1, with 7 bases fitting TRBD1. In germline, CDR1 is LGHNA, CDR2 YNFKEQ. Losses at the gene ends were 4 bases for V and 8 bases for J; bases not matched to a gene: 10. This CDR3 contains 14 residues.

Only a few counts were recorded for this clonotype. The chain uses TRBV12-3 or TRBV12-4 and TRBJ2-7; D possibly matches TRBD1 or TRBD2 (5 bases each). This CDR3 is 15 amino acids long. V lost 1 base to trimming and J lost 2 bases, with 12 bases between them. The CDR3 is CASSLVGGGTYEQYF. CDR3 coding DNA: TGTGCCAGCAGTTTAGTAGGTGGGGGTACCTACGAGCAGTACTTC.

The CDR3 is CASSFRPNYGYTF. As DNA, the CDR3 is TGCGCCAGCAGCTTCCGTCCTAACTATGGCTACACCTTC. The rearrangement links TRBV5-1 to TRBJ1-2, with D uncertain. V lost 2 bases and J lost 0, with 5 bases in between. Germline V lookup: CDR1 SGHRS, CDR2 YFSETQ. This CDR3 is 13 amino acids long.

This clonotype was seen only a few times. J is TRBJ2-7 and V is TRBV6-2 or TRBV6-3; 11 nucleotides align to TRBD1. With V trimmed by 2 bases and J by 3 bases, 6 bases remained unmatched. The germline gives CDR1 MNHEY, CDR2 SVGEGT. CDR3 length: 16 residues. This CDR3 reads CASSYTSGTGGYEQYF. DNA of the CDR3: TGTGCCAGCAGTTACACTTCCGGGACAGGGGGCTACGAGCAGTACTTC.

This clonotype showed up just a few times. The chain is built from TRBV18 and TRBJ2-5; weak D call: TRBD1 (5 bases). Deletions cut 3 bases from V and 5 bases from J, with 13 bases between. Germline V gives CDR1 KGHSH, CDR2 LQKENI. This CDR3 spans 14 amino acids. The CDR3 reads CASSPGDSKETQYF. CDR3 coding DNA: TGTGCCAGCTCACCGGGTGACAGTAAGGAGACCCAGTACTTC.

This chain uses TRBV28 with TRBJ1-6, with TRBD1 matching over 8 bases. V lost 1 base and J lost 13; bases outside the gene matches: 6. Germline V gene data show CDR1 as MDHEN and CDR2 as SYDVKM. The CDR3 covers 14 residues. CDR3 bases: TGTGCCAGCAGTTTATACAGGGGGGGTCTCCCCCTCCACTTT. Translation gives CASSLYRGGLPLHF.

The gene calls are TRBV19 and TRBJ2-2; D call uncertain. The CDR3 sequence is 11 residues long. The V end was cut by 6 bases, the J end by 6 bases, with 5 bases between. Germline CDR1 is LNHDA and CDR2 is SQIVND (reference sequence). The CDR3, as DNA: TGTGCCAGTAGACACTCCGGGGAGCTGTTTTTT. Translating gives CASRHSGELFF.

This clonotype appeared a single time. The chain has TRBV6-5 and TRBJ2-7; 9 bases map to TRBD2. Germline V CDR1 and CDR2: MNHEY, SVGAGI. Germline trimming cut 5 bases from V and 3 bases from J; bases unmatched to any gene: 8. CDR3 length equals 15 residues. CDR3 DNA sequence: TGTGCCAGCAGTCCGCGGGGGGGGAGGTACTACGAGCAGTACGTC. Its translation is CASSPRGGRYYEQYV.

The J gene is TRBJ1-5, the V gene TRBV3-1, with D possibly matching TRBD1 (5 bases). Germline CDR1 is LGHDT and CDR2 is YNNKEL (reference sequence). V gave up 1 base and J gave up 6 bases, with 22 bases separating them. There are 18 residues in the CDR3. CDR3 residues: CASSQGAPVQGSSQPQHF. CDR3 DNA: TGTGCCAGCAGCCAAGGAGCACCTGTGCAGGGCTCGAGTCAGCCCCAGCATTTT.

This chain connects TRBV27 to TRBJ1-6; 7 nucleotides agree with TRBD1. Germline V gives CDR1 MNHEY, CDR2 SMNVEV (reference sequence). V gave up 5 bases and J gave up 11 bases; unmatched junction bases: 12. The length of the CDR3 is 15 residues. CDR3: CASSAQGGAGTPLHF. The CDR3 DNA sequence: TGTGCCAGCAGTGCCCAGGGGGGCGCTGGGACACCCCTCCACTTT.

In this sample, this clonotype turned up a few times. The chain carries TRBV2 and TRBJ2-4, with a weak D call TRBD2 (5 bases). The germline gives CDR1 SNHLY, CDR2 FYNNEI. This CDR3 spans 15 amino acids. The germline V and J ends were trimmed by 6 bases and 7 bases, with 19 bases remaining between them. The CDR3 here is CASRRSAVVRNIQYF. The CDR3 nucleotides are TGTGCCAGCAGACGATCAGCGGTAGTCCGGAACATTCAGTACTTC.

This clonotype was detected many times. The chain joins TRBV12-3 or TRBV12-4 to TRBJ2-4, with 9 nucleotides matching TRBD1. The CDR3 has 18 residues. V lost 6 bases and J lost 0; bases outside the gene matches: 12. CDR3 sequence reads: CASSTGTGRRLAKNIQYF. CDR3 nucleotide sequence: TGTGCCAGCAGCACCGGGACAGGGAGAAGGTTAGCCAAAAACATTCAGTACTTC.

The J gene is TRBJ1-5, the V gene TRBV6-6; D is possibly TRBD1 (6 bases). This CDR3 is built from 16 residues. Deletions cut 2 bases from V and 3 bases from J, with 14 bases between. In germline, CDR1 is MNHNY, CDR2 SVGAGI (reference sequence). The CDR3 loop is CASSYSIGGINQPQHF. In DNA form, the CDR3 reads TGTGCCAGCAGTTACAGTATAGGGGGAATCAATCAGCCCCAGCATTTT.

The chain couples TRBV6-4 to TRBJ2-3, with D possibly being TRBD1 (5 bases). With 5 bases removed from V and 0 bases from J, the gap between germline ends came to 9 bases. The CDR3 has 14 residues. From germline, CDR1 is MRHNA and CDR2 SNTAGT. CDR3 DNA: TGTGCCAGCAGTCCGACAGCTAGCACAGATACGCAGTATTTT. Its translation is CASSPTASTDTQYF.

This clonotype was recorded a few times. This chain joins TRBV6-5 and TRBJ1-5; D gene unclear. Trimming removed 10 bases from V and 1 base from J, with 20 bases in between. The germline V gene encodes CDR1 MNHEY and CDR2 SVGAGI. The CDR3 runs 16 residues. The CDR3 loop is CATMDPGGGSNQPQHF. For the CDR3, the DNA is TGTGCCACCATGGACCCAGGAGGAGGAAGCAATCAGCCCCAGCATTTT.

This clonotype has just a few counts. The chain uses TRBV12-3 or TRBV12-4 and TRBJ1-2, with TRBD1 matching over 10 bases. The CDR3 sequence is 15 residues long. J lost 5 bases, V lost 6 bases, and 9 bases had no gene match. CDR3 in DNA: TGTGCCAGCAGGCCTGGACAGGGGGGTCGATATGGCTACACCTTC. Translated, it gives CASRPGQGGRYGYTF.

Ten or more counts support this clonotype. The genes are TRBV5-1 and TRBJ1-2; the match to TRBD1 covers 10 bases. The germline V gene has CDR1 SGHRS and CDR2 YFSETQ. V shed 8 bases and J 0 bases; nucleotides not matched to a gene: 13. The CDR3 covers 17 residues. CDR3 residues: CASRGATGGHTNYGYTF. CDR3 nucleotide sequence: TGCGCCAGTAGAGGGGCGACAGGGGGCCATACTAACTATGGCTACACCTTC.

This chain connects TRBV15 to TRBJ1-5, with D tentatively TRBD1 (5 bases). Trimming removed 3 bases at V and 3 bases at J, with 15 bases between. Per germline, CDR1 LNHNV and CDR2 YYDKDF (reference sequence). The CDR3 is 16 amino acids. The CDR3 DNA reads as TGTGCCACCAGCAGGGCCACAACAGGATTCAATCAGCCCCAGCATTTT. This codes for CATSRATTGFNQPQHF.

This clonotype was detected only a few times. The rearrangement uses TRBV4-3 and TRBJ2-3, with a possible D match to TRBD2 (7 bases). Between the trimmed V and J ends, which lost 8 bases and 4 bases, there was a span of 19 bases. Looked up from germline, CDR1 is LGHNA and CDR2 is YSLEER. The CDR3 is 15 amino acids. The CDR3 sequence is CASQRAAGAPDTQYF. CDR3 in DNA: TGCGCCAGCCAGAGGGCGGCGGGGGCCCCAGATACGCAGTATTTT.

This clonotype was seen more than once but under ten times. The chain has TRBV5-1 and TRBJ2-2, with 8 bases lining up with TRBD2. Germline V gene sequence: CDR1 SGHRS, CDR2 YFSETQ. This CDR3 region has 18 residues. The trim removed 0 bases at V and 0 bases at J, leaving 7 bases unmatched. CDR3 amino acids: CASSLARGGVPNTGELFF. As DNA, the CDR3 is TGCGCCAGCAGCTTGGCCCGGGGGGGCGTTCCGAACACCGGGGAGCTGTTTTTT.

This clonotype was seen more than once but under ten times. CDR3 protein: CASSSGGYGGYTF. The CDR3 coding sequence is TGTGCCAGCAGCTCAGGGGGCTACGGTGGCTACACCTTC. V and J are TRBV9 and TRBJ1-2; the match to TRBD1 covers 8 bases. The CDR3 loop spans 13 amino acids. The junction had 6 bases not matched to a gene; V was cut back by 4 bases and J by 7 bases. CDR1 SGDLS and CDR2 YYNGEE come from the germline V gene.

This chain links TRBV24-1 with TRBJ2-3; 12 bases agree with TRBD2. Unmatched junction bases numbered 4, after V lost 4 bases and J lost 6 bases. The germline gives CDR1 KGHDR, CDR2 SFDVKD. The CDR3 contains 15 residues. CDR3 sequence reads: CATSDPGTSGDTQYF. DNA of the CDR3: TGTGCCACCAGTGACCCAGGGACTAGCGGGGATACGCAGTATTTT.

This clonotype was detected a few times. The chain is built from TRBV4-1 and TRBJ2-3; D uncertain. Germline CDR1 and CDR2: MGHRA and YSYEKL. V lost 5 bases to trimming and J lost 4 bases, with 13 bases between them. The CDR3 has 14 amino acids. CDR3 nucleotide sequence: TGCGCCAGCAGCGCCCCGGGTGGTCCAGATACGCAGTATTTT. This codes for CASSAPGGPDTQYF.